Following are 23 T cell receptor beta chains from one sample sequenced in a study of blood T cell repertoires in COVID-19 (TCRdb year 2020). Libraries came from the immunoSEQ multiplex PCR assay. As stored in TCRdb, this immuneACCESS dataset retains in-frame rearrangements with V and J assigned. A fraction of the clones does not appear; measured against another copy, unresolved V genes explain less than half of the discrepancy, and the remainder lacks a known reason. In this sample the table shows about 260,000 clones, around 84% of which occur a single time. The top ten hold less than 5% of the sample. Sequencing was done on a sample of peripheral blood. The receptors here all came from a man aged 55 to 70 with acute or convalescent COVID-19.

This clone was seen just once. The V and J genes are TRBV5-6 and TRBJ2-6; D is possibly TRBD1 (6 bases). This CDR3 contains 15 residues. Per the germline V gene, CDR1 is SGHDT and CDR2 is YYEEEE. Deletions cut 0 bases from V and 4 bases from J, with 8 bases between. CDR3 nucleotides: TGTGCCAGCAGCTTGGGGGGGCCCGGGGCCAACGTCCTGACTTTC. Protein product: CASSLGGPGANVLTF.

The genes are TRBV2 and TRBJ1-2, with D possibly TRBD1 on 6 matching bases. Germline lookup yields CDR1 SNHLY and CDR2 FYNNEI. Trimming took off 6 bases at V and 2 bases at J, with 13 bases between the two ends. CDR3 length: 14 residues. In DNA, the CDR3 is TGTGCCAGCAGGGAACAGGGCGAAAACTATGGCTACACCTTC. Translated, it gives CASREQGENYGYTF.

The chain uses TRBV5-3 and TRBJ2-5, with TRBD2 identical over 11 bases. TRBV5-3 is labeled an ORF, and its function is uncertain. J lost 5 bases, V lost 3 bases, and 3 bases had no gene match. The CDR3 runs 14 residues. The CDR3 DNA is TGTGCCAGAAGCTCAAGACTAGCGGGGGAGACCCAGTACTTC. Translated: CARSSRLAGETQYF.

This chain joins TRBV6-1 and TRBJ2-2; TRBD2 aligns across 10 bases. Germline lookup yields CDR1 MNHNS and CDR2 SASEGT. The CDR3 spans 16 residues. V lost 3 bases, J lost 5 bases, and 6 bases stayed unmatched. This CDR3 is CASSDTASGGTGELFF. Written as DNA, the CDR3 is TGTGCCAGCAGTGACACGGCTAGCGGGGGTACCGGGGAGCTGTTTTTT.

V is TRBV4-3 and J is TRBJ2-7; a possible D gene is TRBD2 (6 bases). Germline V lookup: CDR1 LGHNA, CDR2 YSLEER. Trimming took 1 base from V and 4 from J, leaving 17 bases between them. CDR3 size: 16 residues. CDR3 protein: CASSQGPGSLVYEQYF. DNA for the CDR3: TGCGCCAGCAGCCAAGGCCCCGGGAGTCTCGTGTACGAGCAGTACTTC.

This clone was observed a single time. In nucleotides, the CDR3 is TGCGCCAGCAGCCAACTCACAGGGGGGAACGAAGCTTTCTTT. Translation gives CASSQLTGGNEAFF. The chain is built from TRBV4-1 and TRBJ1-1, with 8 positions matching TRBD1. The CDR3 is 14 residues long. In germline, CDR1 is MGHRA, CDR2 YSYEKL. The V gene end was trimmed by 2 bases and the J gene end by 8 bases; junction bases not matched to a gene: 7.

This sequence joins TRBV28 and TRBJ1-1; 7 positions agree with TRBD1. The germline gives CDR1 MDHEN, CDR2 SYDVKM. Germline trimming cut 6 bases from V and 5 bases from J; bases unmatched to any gene: 18. The CDR3 is 17 residues long. For the CDR3, the DNA is TGTGCCAGCAGCCCGAGACAGGGAGAACGGTGGTTGACTGAAGCTTTCTTT. Its protein product is CASSPRQGERWLTEAFF.

The chain has TRBV5-6 and TRBJ1-3; D call uncertain. The germline gives CDR1 SGHDT, CDR2 YYEEEE. The CDR3 spans 16 residues. V was cut by 3 bases and J by 4 bases, with 17 bases left in between. CDR3 amino acids: CASSSITENTGNTIYF. DNA of the CDR3: TGTGCCAGCAGCTCCATCACAGAAAATACCGGAAACACCATATATTTT.

V is TRBV4-2 and J is TRBJ2-3, with 8 bases fitting TRBD2. V shed 0 bases, J shed 7 bases, and the junction held 12 bases outside the gene matches. Germline CDR1 and CDR2: LGHNA and YNFKEQ. The CDR3 loop spans 17 amino acids. The CDR3: CASSQDATSARPNTQYF. CDR3 nucleotides: TGTGCCAGCAGCCAAGATGCGACTAGCGCCCGCCCCAATACGCAGTATTTT.

V is TRBV5-8 and J is TRBJ1-6; 7 nucleotides line up with TRBD1. Losses at the gene ends were 7 bases for V and 4 bases for J; bases not matched to a gene: 5. The CDR3 sequence is 14 residues long. CDR1 and CDR2 (germline): SGHTS, YDEGEE. Here the CDR3 DNA reads TGTGCCAGCCTACCGGGACAGTATAATTCACCCCTCCACTTT. It yields the protein CASLPGQYNSPLHF.

This sequence joins TRBV5-1 and TRBJ1-6, with D possibly being TRBD1 (5 bases). CDR1 and CDR2 from the germline V gene are SGHRS and YFSETQ. This CDR3 has 16 amino acids. The V and J ends lost 1 base and 14 bases respectively, with 22 bases between them. Written as DNA, the CDR3 is TGCGCCAGCAGCTTGTCGGCGGGGCAGGGTTTTCGTACCCTCCACTTT. Translation gives CASSLSAGQGFRTLHF.

The genes are TRBV19 and TRBJ2-2; 8 bases match TRBD1. With 4 bases clipped from V and 4 bases from J, the junction kept 5 bases outside the gene matches. The CDR3 runs 15 residues. Germline V gene lookup returns CDR1 LNHDA and CDR2 SQIVND (reference sequence). CDR3 sequence: CASSTGGAGTGELFF. The CDR3 nucleotides read TGTGCCAGTAGTACAGGGGGCGCGGGCACCGGGGAGCTGTTTTTT.

On this clone itself: Other DNA sequences from this sample encode an identical CDR3 as well. The V and J genes are TRBV28 and TRBJ1-3; 7 bases align to TRBD1. Germline V CDR1 and CDR2: MDHEN, SYDVKM. This CDR3 has 15 residues. V trimming: 5 bases; J trimming: 1 base; junction bases outside the gene matches: 5. Written as DNA, the CDR3 is TGTGCCAGCAGTCCGGGGACAGCTTCTGGAAACACCATATATTTT. Protein product: CASSPGTASGNTIYF.

This clone has just one count. The chain recombines TRBV20-1 with TRBJ2-1; 11 positions match TRBD2. The CDR3 totals 14 residues. The germline CDR1 and CDR2 sequences are DFQATT and SNEGSKA (reference sequence). The V segment lost 3 bases and the J segment 8 bases; nucleotides outside the gene matches: 6. CDR3 nucleotide sequence: TGCAGTGCTAGTATGTCGGGACTAGCGGATGAGCAGTTCTTC. Translating it yields CSASMSGLADEQFF.

The chain joins TRBV7-3 to TRBJ2-5, with 8 bases fitting TRBD2. The germline V gene encodes CDR1 SGHTA and CDR2 FQGTGA. This CDR3 has 12 residues. With 2 bases clipped from V and 13 bases from J, the junction kept 6 bases outside the gene matches. Here the CDR3 DNA reads TGTGCCAGCAGCTTAGGGGGACTAGAATTGTACTTC. This sequence encodes CASSLGGLELYF.

This clone was counted between two and nine times. The genes are TRBV7-9 and TRBJ2-1, with a weak D call TRBD2 (6 bases). The germline gives CDR1 SEHNR, CDR2 FQNEAQ (reference sequence). V lost 3 bases and J lost 4, with 13 bases in between. This CDR3 region has 15 residues. As DNA, the CDR3 is TGTGCCAGCAGCTTCCTGGGACGGGGGTACAATGAGCAGTTCTTC. Its translation is CASSFLGRGYNEQFF.

The J gene is TRBJ2-5, the V gene TRBV7-3, with TRBD1 matching over 8 bases. Germline CDR1 SGHTA, CDR2 FQGTGA. This CDR3 comprises 13 residues. V dropped 6 bases and J dropped 5; count of bases not matched to a gene: 5. The DNA for the CDR3 is TGTGCCAGCAGTCAGGGGGCTGGGGAGACCCAGTACTTC. Protein sequence: CASSQGAGETQYF.

This rearrangement joins TRBV2 to TRBJ1-1; 7 bases are a match to TRBD1. With 4 bases clipped from V and 4 bases from J, the junction kept 6 bases outside the gene matches. The V gene's germline CDR1 is SNHLY and CDR2 FYNNEI. There are 14 residues in the CDR3. CDR3 region: CASSATGEVTEAFF. CDR3 nucleotides: TGTGCCAGCAGTGCAACAGGGGAGGTCACTGAAGCTTTCTTT.

The genes are TRBV10-3 and TRBJ2-3; no definite D call. Germline V gene sequence: CDR1 ENHRY, CDR2 SYGVKD. The ends were cut back, 3 bases at V and 1 base at J, with 2 bases in the middle. CDR3 length: 12 residues. DNA of the CDR3: TGTGCCATCAGTGACGGCACAGATACGCAGTATTTT. Protein sequence: CAISDGTDTQYF.

The CDR3 DNA is TGTGCCATCAGTGTTGACAGGGCATACAATGAGCAGTTCTTC. Protein: CAISVDRAYNEQFF. The V and J genes are TRBV10-3 and TRBJ2-1; TRBD1 agrees at 7 bases. CDR3 length: 14 amino acids. Germline trimming cut 4 bases from V and 4 bases from J; bases unmatched to any gene: 4. The germline CDR1 and CDR2 sequences are ENHRY and SYGVKD.

The chain joins TRBV27 to TRBJ1-3; D is undetermined. V lost 8 bases to trimming and J lost 0 bases, with 11 bases between them. CDR3 size: 14 residues. CDR1 MNHEY and CDR2 SMNVEV come from the germline V gene (reference sequence). CDR3 sequence reads: CASRIRSSGNTIYF. DNA of the CDR3: TGTGCCAGCCGTATCCGGAGCTCTGGAAACACCATATATTTT.

This CDR3 reads CASSGQGMNSPLHF. CDR3 DNA sequence: TGTGCCAGCAGTGGACAGGGGATGAATTCACCCCTCCACTTT. The V gene is TRBV2, the J gene TRBJ1-6, with 8 nucleotides matching TRBD1. The CDR3 length is 14 residues. Germline V CDR1 and CDR2: SNHLY, FYNNEI. Trimming cost V 4 bases and J 7 bases; bases outside gene matches: 3.

This clone has a single count. V and J are TRBV9 and TRBJ1-1; the match to TRBD1 covers 9 bases. The CDR3 runs to 15 residues. The J segment lost 4 bases and the V segment lost 0 bases, leaving 4 bases of the junction unmatched. In germline, CDR1 is SGDLS, CDR2 YYNGEE. The CDR3 DNA reads TGTGCCAGCAGCGTAGACAGGGGGCGCGGCACTGAAGCTTTCTTT. Translated: CASSVDRGRGTEAFF.